This T cell receptor (beta chain) was captured in a study of blood T cell repertoires in COVID-19. Study-level information: The United States, Italy and Spain provided the acute and convalescent COVID-19 samples. T cells, B-cell-depleted T cells, or PBMCs provided the cDNA or gDNA that served as material.

Germline CDR1 is KGHSH and CDR2 is LQKENI. V lost 2 bases and J 1 base, leaving 14 bases between the germline ends. This CDR3 has 17 amino acids. Original handling: Cell counts per sample came from amplifying reference gene primers. Using immunoSEQ multiplex PCR, the repertoire was profiled, and TCRdb retains in-frame clones only, with some absent. The V and J calls and the clone size are those of that table, but D and trimming were determined from the DNA. The table has roughly 70,000 clones, about nine tenths seen once; the top ten hold less than 1.5%. The sequencing sample was made of peripheral blood. V gene TRBV18 combines with J gene TRBJ2-2, with D perhaps matching TRBD1 (6 bases). This TCR derives from a man aged 55 to 70 with acute or convalescent COVID-19. CDR3 DNA: TGTGCCAGCTCACCAGGTCTTCCACAGGGGAACACCGGGGAGCTGTTTTTT. As protein: CASSPGLPQGNTGELFF.